The T cell receptor (beta chain) under discussion was sequenced for a study of memory CD4+ T cells and cytomegalovirus serostatus. Turning to the study itself: Healthy Belgian adult donors included roughly ten CMV-positive and 24 CMV-negative people.

Assay: immunoSEQ multiplex PCR; the TCRdb copy retains only in-frame clones and omits some. Here the sample spans around 50,000 clones, 78% being singletons. Trimming took off 6 bases at V and 5 bases at J, with 13 bases between the two ends. Germline V gene lookup returns CDR1 MDHEN and CDR2 SYDVKM. The CDR3 totals 13 residues. Notes on this clone: Its antigen is not known.

Single viable CD3+CD4+CD8-CD45RO+ cells were sorted as the memory CD4+ T cells. After thawing, CD4+ T cells were positively selected. Findings and limits, study-wide: CD4+ memory repertoires contained about two fifths of the 164 reported CMV TCRbeta sequences. Median bootstrapped AUC for CMV status was about 0.94 originally, approximately 0.91 US-trained.

The chain couples TRBV28 to TRBJ2-5, with D tentatively TRBD1 (5 bases). The sample comprised memory CD4+ T cells from blood. The receptor comes from an adult in good health and CMV-seronegative. DNA for the CDR3: TGTGCCAGCAGCCGCGCAGGGCGGGAGACCCAGTACTTC. Its protein product is CASSRAGRETQYF.